Below are 21 T cell receptor beta chains sequenced from a single sample in a study of PD-1 blockade in classical Hodgkin lymphoma. All the patients suffered relapse after autologous stem cell transplantation, and brentuximab vedotin exposure differed. Isolation of CD4+ T cells from thawed PBMCs was performed by magnetic negative selection. TCRdb's table, derived via immunoSEQ multiplex PCR, lists solely in-frame clones and lacks some. Of 7,000 to 8,000 clones in the sample, about 74% were seen once. The input for sequencing was CD4+ T cells from blood, taken at baseline. Every receptor here comes from a human donor with classical Hodgkin lymphoma.

The gene calls are TRBV18 and TRBJ1-6; 9 bases fit TRBD1. The CDR3 has 14 amino acids. Trimming cost V 4 bases and J 10 bases; bases outside gene matches: 5. Looked up from germline, CDR1 is KGHSH and CDR2 is LQKENI. CDR3 coding DNA: TGTGCCAGCTCACAAAACGGACAGGGGTCACCCCTCCACTTT. As protein: CASSQNGQGSPLHF.

This clone was counted only a few times. The chain has TRBV6-1 and TRBJ1-2; TRBD1 aligns across 7 bases. Trimming removed 4 bases from V and 5 bases from J; junction bases left unmatched: 7. The CDR3 sequence is 14 residues long. Germline CDR1 reads MNHNS; CDR2 reads SASEGT. The CDR3: CASSVLDRTYGYTF. The CDR3 DNA reads TGTGCCAGCAGTGTCCTGGACAGGACGTATGGCTACACCTTC.

The chain couples TRBV19 to TRBJ1-5, with 10 positions matching TRBD1. Trimming at V came to 7 bases and at J to 3 bases, leaving 6 bases not matched to a gene. This CDR3 has 15 amino acids. Germline CDR1 LNHDA, CDR2 SQIVND (reference sequence). In nucleotides, the CDR3 is TGTGCCAGTACGGGGACAGGGGTCGACAATCAGCCCCAGCATTTT. This encodes CASTGTGVDNQPQHF.

V is TRBV28 and J is TRBJ2-7; D unclear. The germline V gene has CDR1 MDHEN and CDR2 SYDVKM. With 4 bases removed from V and 7 bases from J, the gap between germline ends came to 8 bases. The CDR3 is made up of 11 amino acids. Written as DNA, the CDR3 is TGTGCCAGCAGTTCCTCTGGGGAGCAGTACTTC. It codes for CASSSSGEQYF. Full variable domain (outside the CDR3, taken from reference TRBV28 and TRBJ2-7): DVKVTQSSRYLVKRTGEKVFLECVQDMDHENMFWYRQDPGLGLRLIYFSYDVKMKEKGDIPEGYSVSREKKERFSLILESASTNQTSMYLCASSSSGEQYFGPGTRLTVT.

The chain is built from TRBV7-2 and TRBJ2-5, with TRBD2 matching 7 bases. The germline CDR1 and CDR2 sequences are SGHTA and FQGNSA. This CDR3 region has 16 residues. Unmatched junction bases numbered 9, after V lost 0 bases and J lost 5 bases. This CDR3 is CASSLAGREGRETQYF. DNA of the CDR3: TGTGCCAGCAGCTTAGCAGGGAGGGAGGGCCGGGAGACCCAGTACTTC.

This rearrangement joins TRBV9 to TRBJ1-5; D possibly corresponds to TRBD1 (6 bases). The V gene lost 0 bases and the J gene lost 6 bases, with 13 bases spanning the gap. Germline CDR1 reads SGDLS; CDR2 reads YYNGEE. The CDR3 is 15 residues long. DNA for the CDR3: TGTGCCAGCAGCGTAGATGGGGGGCCGGGTCAGCCCCAGCATTTT. Translated: CASSVDGGPGQPQHF.

The DNA of the CDR3 is TGTGCCAGCAGCCGGAGACAGGGGCGGGATGGCTACACCTTC. Protein product: CASSRRQGRDGYTF. The V call is TRBV6-5, the J call TRBJ1-2; 8 positions agree with TRBD1. CDR3 size: 14 residues. V lost 6 bases to trimming and J lost 6 bases; unmatched junction nucleotides: 9. Germline CDR1 is MNHEY and CDR2 is SVGAGI.

The rearrangement joins TRBV6-5 to TRBJ2-1; 7 bases are a match to TRBD2. The CDR3 consists of 15 residues. The V gene's germline CDR1 is MNHEY and CDR2 SVGAGI. Trimming cost V 5 bases and J 4 bases; bases outside gene matches: 8. The CDR3 loop is CASSTTGLGYNEQFF. CDR3 DNA: TGTGCCAGCAGTACGACCGGACTAGGGTACAATGAGCAGTTCTTC.

Concerning this clone: Other nucleotide sequences in the sample specify the same CDR3. The chain has TRBV6-5 and TRBJ2-7; a possible D gene is TRBD1 (6 bases). Per the germline V gene, CDR1 is MNHEY and CDR2 is SVGAGI. Trimming shortened V by 2 bases and J by 0 bases, and 8 bases separated the two germline ends. This CDR3 contains 14 residues. In nucleotides, the CDR3 is TGTGCCAGCAGTTACGGGACAAGCTCCTACGAGCAGTACTTC. It specifies CASSYGTSSYEQYF.

V is TRBV27 and J is TRBJ2-2; D is perhaps TRBD1 (5 bases). Germline CDR1 reads MNHEY; CDR2 reads SMNVEV (reference sequence). This CDR3 has 17 amino acids. Trimming pared 4 bases from V and 1 base from J, leaving 16 bases between. DNA for the CDR3: TGTGCCAGCAGTTCAAGCAGGGCTACGTTGAACACCGGGGAGCTGTTTTTT. Translating gives CASSSSRATLNTGELFF.

This clone appeared a few times. The rearrangement links TRBV2 to TRBJ1-2; D gene unclear. The ends were cut back, 5 bases at V and 8 bases at J, with 9 bases in the middle. The V gene's germline CDR1 is SNHLY and CDR2 FYNNEI. The CDR3 is 11 residues long. The CDR3 DNA follows: TGTGCCAGCAGTTGGTTGGGAGGCTACACCTTC. Translating gives CASSWLGGYTF.

The V call is TRBV10-3, the J call TRBJ2-2; TRBD2 aligns across 11 bases. Trimming took 7 bases from V and 7 from J; bases not matched to a gene: 2. The CDR3 has 13 residues. Germline CDR1 ENHRY, CDR2 SYGVKD. The CDR3 nucleotides read TGTGCCATCACCGGGACTAGCGGCGGGGAGCTGTTTTTT. This translates into CAITGTSGGELFF.

This rearrangement joins TRBV7-9 to TRBJ2-2; D possibly corresponds to TRBD1 (5 bases). V was pared by 7 bases and J by 1 base, with 13 bases between. Germline loops: CDR1 SEHNR, CDR2 FQNEAQ (reference sequence). The CDR3 covers 15 residues. The CDR3 DNA sequence: TGTGCCAGCACCCAGGGCGAATGGAACACCGGGGAGCTGTTTTTT. Its translation: CASTQGEWNTGELFF.

The rearrangement uses TRBV4-2 and TRBJ1-1, with D possibly matching TRBD1 (5 bases). CDR3 length: 14 amino acids. V was shortened by 0 bases and J by 8 bases, with 13 bases between the two germline ends. Germline V gene sequence: CDR1 LGHNA, CDR2 YNFKEQ. The CDR3 reads CASSQDRGAVEAFF. Written as DNA, the CDR3 is TGTGCCAGCAGCCAAGACCGCGGGGCAGTCGAAGCTTTCTTT.

The chain combines TRBV11-2 with TRBJ2-5, with a tentative D call TRBD1 (5 bases). Trimming left V 2 bases short and J 3 bases short, with 10 bases between. Germline CDR1 is SGHAT and CDR2 is FQNNGV. The CDR3 is made up of 14 amino acids. The CDR3 loop is CASSLNAGKETQYF. In DNA, the CDR3 is TGTGCCAGCAGCTTAAACGCAGGGAAAGAGACCCAGTACTTC.

This chain links TRBV11-2 with TRBJ1-2; no reliable D call. Deletions cut 3 bases from V and 3 bases from J, with 8 bases between. Germline CDR1 reads SGHAT; CDR2 reads FQNNGV. This CDR3 contains 13 residues. CDR3 in DNA: TGTGCCAGCAGCTTCTCGGCGGACTATGGCTACACCTTC. It codes for CASSFSADYGYTF.

The genes are TRBV25-1 and TRBJ2-3; 7 nucleotides agree with TRBD1. V gave up 1 base and J gave up 2 bases; unmatched junction bases: 6. The germline CDR1 and CDR2 sequences are MGHDK and SYGVNS. The CDR3 loop spans 16 amino acids. The CDR3 region has the DNA TGTGCCAGCAGTGAATTCACAGGGGTCCTCACAGATACGCAGTATTTT. Translating gives CASSEFTGVLTDTQYF.

J is TRBJ1-2 and V is TRBV4-2; D remains ambiguous. Per germline, CDR1 LGHNA and CDR2 YNFKEQ. The CDR3 runs to 14 residues. Between the trimmed V and J ends, which lost 2 bases and 2 bases, there was a span of 9 bases. This CDR3 reads CASSQNLQNYGYTF. The DNA of the CDR3 is TGTGCCAGCAGCCAAAACTTACAGAACTATGGCTACACCTTC.

The J gene is TRBJ1-1, the V gene TRBV2; 8 bases align to TRBD1. CDR3 size: 14 residues. V lost 4 bases, J lost 7 bases, and 8 bases stayed unmatched. The V gene's germline CDR1 is SNHLY and CDR2 FYNNEI. CDR3 bases: TGTGCCAGCAGTGGGGCTACCGGGACAGGTGAAGCTTTCTTT. This encodes CASSGATGTGEAFF.

The J gene is TRBJ1-3, the V gene TRBV7-2; D is uncertain. Germline V lookup: CDR1 SGHTA, CDR2 FQGNSA. The CDR3 is made up of 14 amino acids. Trimming left V 4 bases short and J 0 bases short, with 7 bases between. CDR3 bases: TGTGCCAGCAGCTCGGTCGGCTCTGGAAACACCATATATTTT. Protein sequence: CASSSVGSGNTIYF. Combining the CDR3 with reference TRBV7-2 and TRBJ1-3 gives the whole variable domain GAGVSQSPSNKVTEKGKDVELRCDPISGHTALYWYRQSLGQGLEFLIYFQGNSAPDKSGLPSDRFSAERTGGSVSTLTIQRTQQEDSAVYLCASSSVGSGNTIYFGEGSWLTVV.

The rearrangement uses TRBV6-5 and TRBJ2-7; unclear D gene. CDR3 length: 13 amino acids. From germline, CDR1 is MNHEY and CDR2 SVGAGI. V lost 2 bases to trimming and J lost 0 bases, with 5 bases between them. Here the CDR3 DNA reads TGTGCCAGCAGTTACGGGATCTCCTACGAGCAGTACTTC. Translated, it gives CASSYGISYEQYF.